Below are 28 T cell receptor beta chains sequenced from a single sample in a study of Tregs in tolerant kidney transplant recipients. Clones were sequenced by immunoSEQ multiplex PCR, and TCRdb holds only the in-frame ones, with some missing. Across tens of thousands of clones, the top ten clones capture 1.5% to 2% of the sample. Related graft donors supplied nonmyeloablative bone marrow transplants, and mixed chimerism was transient. Sequenced here: CD4+ T cells from blood (PBMCs), sampled 24 months after the transplant. The receptors come from a human patient who received a combined kidney and bone marrow transplant. T cells may partly derive from the graft donor.

As regards this clone: The CDR3 end falls 3 residues outside the read, so it is completed with the germline J gene. The rearrangement links TRBV6-1 to TRBJ2-1; 12 bases align to TRBD2. J was trimmed by 9 bases and V by 4 bases; bases with no gene match: 7. Per germline, CDR1 MNHNS and CDR2 SASEGT. The CDR3 totals 15 residues. The chain's CDR3 is CASSVVTSGSSEQFF. CDR3 DNA, as far as it was read: TGTGCCAGCAGTGTCGTGACTAGCGGGAGTTCTGAG.

Of note for this clone: The read stops 3 residues short of the end of the CDR3; the missing end is completed from the germline J gene. The rearrangement joins TRBV19 to TRBJ2-1; 9 bases map to TRBD2. After removal of 4 bases from V and 3 bases from J, the junction contained 7 bases not matched to a gene. The germline V gene encodes CDR1 LNHDA and CDR2 SQIVND (reference sequence). The CDR3 length is 16 residues. CDR3 loop: CASSRRTSVSYNEQFF. The CDR3 bases that were read are TGTGCCAGTAGTAGGCGGACTAGCGTGAGCTACAATGAG.

Partial CDR3 DNA: TGTGCCAGCAGCTGGGGGGTGACAGGGGAGCACACTGAA. Translation: CASSWGVTGEHTE. The entire CDR3 is CASSWGVTGEHTEAFF. J is TRBJ1-1 and V is TRBV13; 8 nucleotides match TRBD1. Read data end 3 residues before the CDR3 end; the end is taken from the germline J gene. V shed 4 bases and J 3 bases; nucleotides not matched to a gene: 10. Germline-derived CDR1 and CDR2 are PRHDT and FYEKMQ (reference sequence). The CDR3 is 16 residues long.

As for this clone: The missing CDR3 end, 3 residues past where the read stops, is filled in from the germline J gene. The V and J genes are TRBV20-1 and TRBJ2-2; TRBD2 matches at 7 bases. This CDR3 comprises 19 residues. The V and J ends lost 0 bases and 0 bases, in that order; junction bases with no gene match: 13. Germline V gene lookup returns CDR1 DFQATT and CDR2 SNEGSKA (reference sequence). This chain's CDR3 is CSARDRLAEGLANTGELFF. The covered CDR3 bases are TGCAGTGCTAGAGATCGCCTAGCGGAGGGGCTTGCGAACACCGGGGAG.

A note on this clone: The sequenced fragment ends 3 residues before the CDR3 boundary, so the rest is inferred from the germline J gene. The chain couples TRBV19 to TRBJ1-2; D ambiguous. V lost 3 bases and J lost 4, with 12 bases in between. Germline CDR1 reads LNHDA; CDR2 reads SQIVND (reference sequence). CDR3 length: 14 amino acids. The CDR3: CASSIGSESYGYTF. Incomplete CDR3 DNA: TGTGCCAGTAGTATTGGCAGCGAAAGCTATGGC.

Comment on this clone: The DNA ends 3 residues before the CDR3 does, and the rest of the CDR3 is filled in from the germline J gene. The V and J genes are TRBV20-1 and TRBJ1-2, with D maybe TRBD1 (5 bases). V was shortened by 3 bases and J by 4 bases, with 15 bases between the two germline ends. The germline V gene encodes CDR1 DFQATT and CDR2 SNEGSKA (reference sequence). CDR3 length: 14 amino acids. The CDR3 region is CSASIEGMGYGYTF. The CDR3 bases that were read are TGCAGTGCTAGCATAGAGGGGATGGGCTATGGC.

The sequenced part of the CDR3 DNA is TGTGCCAGCAAGTCATATCCAGCGGGAGATGAG. Protein sequence: CASKSYPAGDE. The CDR3 in full is CASKSYPAGDEQFF. The rearrangement links TRBV7-3 to TRBJ2-1, with 8 positions matching TRBD2. The read gets to within 3 residues of the CDR3 end, and the germline J gene fills in the rest. CDR1 and CDR2 from the germline V gene are SGHTA and FQGTGA. This CDR3 is built from 14 residues. Trimming at V came to 7 bases and at J to 8 bases, leaving 10 bases not matched to a gene.

About this clone: The read halts 3 residues ahead of the CDR3 end, with the missing end drawn from the germline J gene. V and J are TRBV7-2 and TRBJ2-1; 8 nucleotides agree with TRBD2. Germline CDR1 reads SGHTA; CDR2 reads FQGNSA. The CDR3 is made up of 15 amino acids. The J segment lost 1 base and the V segment lost 3 bases, leaving 2 bases of the junction unmatched. The CDR3 protein is CASSFAGGSYNEQFF. The covered CDR3 bases are TGTGCCAGCAGCTTTGCGGGAGGATCCTACAATGAG.

About this clone itself: The read ends 3 residues shy of where the CDR3 ends; the end is completed using the germline J gene. The V gene is TRBV7-7, the J gene TRBJ1-5, with a possible D match to TRBD1 (5 bases). The ends were cut back, 5 bases at V and 5 bases at J, with 13 bases in the middle. The CDR3 has 14 amino acids. From germline, CDR1 is SSHAT and CDR2 FNYEAQ (reference sequence). The CDR3 sequence is CASSPRGYDQPQHF. The part of the CDR3 DNA that was read is TGTGCCAGCAGCCCGCGGGGGTATGATCAGCCC.

Comments on this clone: The CDR3 is cut off 3 residues early in the read; its end comes from the germline J gene. This rearrangement joins TRBV5-1 to TRBJ2-1, with 9 nucleotides matching TRBD1. The CDR3 runs to 17 residues. V trimming: 0 bases; J trimming: 5 bases; junction bases outside the gene matches: 9. Germline lookup yields CDR1 SGHRS and CDR2 YFSETQ. The sequenced CDR3 bases are TGCGCCAGCAGCTTGGATTACGGGACAGGGCCCCACAATGAG. It encodes CASSLDYGTGPHNE. The full CDR3 is CASSLDYGTGPHNEQFF. Combining the CDR3 with reference TRBV5-1 and TRBJ2-1 gives the whole variable domain KAGVTQTPRYLIKTRGQQVTLSCSPISGHRSVSWYQQTPGQGLQFLFEYFSETQRNKGNFPGRFSGRQFSNSRSEMNVSTLELGDSALYLCASSLDYGTGPHNEQFFGPGTRLTVL.

About this clone itself: The CDR3 is cut off 3 residues early in the read; its end comes from the germline J gene. This sequence joins TRBV5-1 and TRBJ2-7; tentative D call: TRBD2 (7 bases). CDR3 length: 16 amino acids. The V end lost 1 base, the J end lost 4 bases, and 18 bases lay between the germline ends. From germline, CDR1 is SGHRS and CDR2 YFSETQ. CDR3 sequence: CASSLTSGGAVYEQYF. The sequenced CDR3 bases are TGCGCCAGCAGCTTGACTTCTGGGGGGGCGGTATACGAG.

About this clone itself: The read halts 3 residues ahead of the CDR3 end, with the missing end drawn from the germline J gene. The chain is built from TRBV18 and TRBJ2-7; 9 bases map to TRBD1. In germline, CDR1 is KGHSH, CDR2 LQKENI. CDR3 size: 17 residues. V gave up 4 bases and J gave up 0 bases; unmatched junction bases: 10. The DNA read from the CDR3 is TGTGCCAGCTCACTTATGCTAACGGGACAGGGCTCCTACGAG. The encoded protein is CASSLMLTGQGSYE. The CDR3 in its entirety is CASSLMLTGQGSYEQYF.

A remark on this clone: The read ends 3 residues before the CDR3 terminus; that terminus is restored from the germline J gene. This chain links TRBV30 with TRBJ2-3; 7 bases line up with TRBD2. The CDR3 has 15 residues. Germline V gives CDR1 GTSNPN, CDR2 SVGIG (reference sequence). Germline trimming cut 0 bases from V and 0 bases from J; bases unmatched to any gene: 3. The CDR3: CAWSVLASSTDTQYF. Partial CDR3 DNA: TGTGCCTGGAGTGTACTAGCGAGTAGCACAGATACG.

Points on this clone: The CDR3 end falls 3 residues outside the read, so it is completed with the germline J gene. The chain uses TRBV20-1 and TRBJ2-2, with TRBD1 matching over 10 bases. V lost 5 bases and J lost 8; bases outside the gene matches: 5. The CDR3 is made up of 13 amino acids. Per the germline V gene, CDR1 is DFQATT and CDR2 is SNEGSKA (reference sequence). The covered CDR3 bases are TGCAGTGCTCAGACAGGGGGCGGGGGGGAG. Translating gives CSAQTGGGGE. The full CDR3 is CSAQTGGGGELFF.

Remarks on this clone: The CDR3 goes on 3 residues after the read ends, and that part is filled in from the germline J gene. V gene TRBV30 combines with J gene TRBJ2-7, with 7 nucleotides matching TRBD1. After removal of 1 base from V and 3 bases from J, the junction contained 0 bases not matched to a gene. The CDR3 length is 12 residues. Germline V gives CDR1 GTSNPN, CDR2 SVGIG (reference sequence). CDR3 loop: CAWSGTGYEQYF. CDR3 bases read: TGTGCCTGGAGTGGGACAGGCTACGAG.

A note on this clone: The missing CDR3 end, 3 residues past where the read stops, is filled in from the germline J gene. The chain uses TRBV20-1 and TRBJ2-4; a possible D gene is TRBD1 (6 bases). The CDR3 covers 19 residues. The ends were cut back, 0 bases at V and 1 base at J, with 22 bases in the middle. Germline lookup yields CDR1 DFQATT and CDR2 SNEGSKA (reference sequence). The chain's CDR3 is CSARELGANYLKAKNIQYF. Incomplete CDR3 DNA: TGCAGTGCTAGAGAATTGGGGGCCAATTATCTTAAGGCCAAAAACATT.

A note on this clone: The CDR3 goes on 3 residues after the read ends, and that part is filled in from the germline J gene. The chain links TRBV19 to TRBJ2-5, with a weak D call TRBD1 (7 bases). The CDR3 has 15 amino acids. CDR1 LNHDA and CDR2 SQIVND come from the germline V gene (reference sequence). Trimming shortened V by 3 bases and J by 7 bases, and 18 bases separated the two germline ends. CDR3 region: CASSIAGQPAGTQYF. CDR3 bases read: TGTGCCAGTAGTATTGCGGGACAGCCGGCAGGGACC.

As regards this clone: The CDR3 extends 3 residues past the end of the read, so its final part is completed from the germline J gene. The V gene is TRBV10-1, the J gene TRBJ2-1; TRBD2 matches 12 bases. The ends lost 2 bases at V and 1 base at J; junction bases unmatched: 0. Germline V gene lookup returns CDR1 WNHNN and CDR2 SYGVQD (reference sequence). There are 16 residues in the CDR3. The CDR3 is CASSEGLAGSYNEQFF. The CDR3 DNA, read in part, is TGCGCCAGCAGTGAGGGACTAGCGGGATCCTACAATGAG.

The CDR3 bases that were read are TGTGCCAGTAGTAACGGACTCCTAGGAGACTATGGC. Translated, it gives CASSNGLLGDYG. In full, the CDR3 is CASSNGLLGDYGYTF. This sequence joins TRBV19 and TRBJ1-2; unclear D gene. With the read ending 3 residues before the CDR3 end, the germline J gene is used to fill in that end. Per the germline V gene, CDR1 is LNHDA and CDR2 is SQIVND (reference sequence). The CDR3 has 15 amino acids. Trimming left V 4 bases short and J 3 bases short, with 15 bases between. The full variable domain, completed using reference TRBV19 and TRBJ1-2, is DGGITQSPKYLFRKEGQNVTLSCEQNLNHDAMYWYRQDPGQGLRLIYYSQIVNDFQKGDIAEGYSVSREKKESFPLTVTSAQKNPTAFYLCASSNGLLGDYGYTFGSGTRLTVV.

Note on this clone: The CDR3 end lies 3 residues beyond the end of the read and is filled in from the germline J gene. The chain uses TRBV2 and TRBJ1-3; D is uncertain. V gave up 6 bases and J gave up 2 bases, with 14 bases separating them. The CDR3 length is 15 residues. Per germline, CDR1 SNHLY and CDR2 FYNNEI. The DNA read from the CDR3 is TGTGCCAGCAGATCACCCGGCGGTACTGGAAACACC. This encodes CASRSPGGTGNT. In full, the CDR3 is CASRSPGGTGNTIYF.

Note on this clone: The read stops 3 residues short of the end of the CDR3; the missing end is completed from the germline J gene. The rearrangement links TRBV4-2 to TRBJ1-6; TRBD1 matches at 9 bases. The CDR3 consists of 17 residues. The V segment lost 3 bases and the J segment 3 bases; nucleotides outside the gene matches: 6. CDR1 and CDR2 (germline): LGHNA, YNFKEQ. The CDR3 reads CASSQATGGVYNSPLHF. The sequenced CDR3 bases are TGTGCCAGCAGCCAGGCCACAGGGGGCGTCTATAATTCACCC.

As regards this clone: The read terminates 3 residues ahead of where the CDR3 ends, so the germline J gene completes it. This chain uses TRBV5-1 with TRBJ2-7, with 12 bases lining up with TRBD2. Germline-derived CDR1 and CDR2 are SGHRS and YFSETQ. Trimming removed 3 bases from V and 4 bases from J; junction bases left unmatched: 8. The CDR3 length is 16 residues. CDR3 bases read: TGCGCCAGCAGCTCGACTAGCGGGAGAATTTCGTACGAG. It specifies CASSSTSGRISYE. In full, the CDR3 reads CASSSTSGRISYEQYF.

Incomplete CDR3 DNA: TGTGCCAGCAGTCTAGGGACTTCCATCAGCACAGATACG. Residues: CASSLGTSISTDT. The entire CDR3 reads CASSLGTSISTDTQYF. The rearrangement links TRBV2 to TRBJ2-3, with a tentative D call TRBD2 (6 bases). Read data end 3 residues before the CDR3 end; the end is taken from the germline J gene. V lost 5 bases, J lost 0 bases, and 15 bases lay in between. Germline lookup yields CDR1 SNHLY and CDR2 FYNNEI. This CDR3 region has 16 residues. Complete variable domain (other parts from reference TRBV2 and TRBJ2-3): EPEVTQTPSHQVTQMGQEVILRCVPISNHLYFYWYRQILGQKVEFLVSFYNNEISEKSEIFDDQFSVERPDGSNFTLKIRSTKLEDSAMYFCASSLGTSISTDTQYFGPGTRLTVL.

A note on this clone: Read coverage stops 3 residues before the CDR3 terminus; the germline J gene supplies the remainder. The chain joins TRBV30 to TRBJ2-5; 9 bases line up with TRBD1. The CDR3 is made up of 16 amino acids. V lost 1 base, J lost 5 bases, and 11 bases stayed unmatched. The germline gives CDR1 GTSNPN, CDR2 SVGIG (reference sequence). The covered CDR3 bases are TGTGCCTGGAGTGACACGACAGGGGGGATAGGCGAGACC. Translated, it gives CAWSDTTGGIGET. The complete CDR3 reads CAWSDTTGGIGETQYF.

As to this clone: The DNA ends 3 residues before the CDR3 does, and the rest of the CDR3 is filled in from the germline J gene. The genes are TRBV5-1 and TRBJ2-5; 11 bases match TRBD1. V lost 4 bases, J lost 3 bases, and 5 bases stayed unmatched. The germline CDR1 and CDR2 sequences are SGHRS and YFSETQ. The CDR3 totals 15 residues. The CDR3 sequence: CASSPRDRGKETQYF. The covered CDR3 bases are TGCGCCAGCAGCCCCCGGGACAGGGGGAAAGAGACC.

Turning to this clone: The read falls 3 residues short of the CDR3 end, and the missing part is taken from the germline J gene. The chain uses TRBV28 and TRBJ1-4; no clear D gene. The CDR3 runs 16 residues. The germline gives CDR1 MDHEN, CDR2 SYDVKM. The ends were cut back, 2 bases at V and 0 bases at J, with 10 bases in the middle. CDR3: CASSLIPQTTNEKLFF. The CDR3 bases that were read are TGTGCCAGCAGTTTAATCCCCCAGACAACTAATGAAAAA.

As regards this clone: Read sequence stops 3 residues before the CDR3 end, and the germline J gene provides the missing end. The V call is TRBV7-2, the J call TRBJ1-2; a possible D gene is TRBD1 (5 bases). There are 15 residues in the CDR3. Germline V gene lookup returns CDR1 SGHTA and CDR2 FQGNSA. Trimming took 5 bases from V and 4 from J, leaving 17 bases between them. This CDR3 reads CASSPGSQAGYGYTF. The covered CDR3 bases are TGTGCCAGCAGCCCGGGCTCACAGGCCGGCTATGGC.

About this clone: The read falls 3 residues short of the CDR3 end, and the missing part is taken from the germline J gene. The rearrangement joins TRBV23-1 to TRBJ1-1; D is ambiguous. TRBV23-1 is an ORF; its function is uncertain. This CDR3 is 12 amino acids long. With 6 bases removed from V and 3 bases from J, the gap between germline ends came to 8 bases. The DNA read from the CDR3 is TGCGCCAGCAGACGAAGGTACACTGAA. Amino acids: CASRRRYTE. The entire CDR3 is CASRRRYTEAFF.